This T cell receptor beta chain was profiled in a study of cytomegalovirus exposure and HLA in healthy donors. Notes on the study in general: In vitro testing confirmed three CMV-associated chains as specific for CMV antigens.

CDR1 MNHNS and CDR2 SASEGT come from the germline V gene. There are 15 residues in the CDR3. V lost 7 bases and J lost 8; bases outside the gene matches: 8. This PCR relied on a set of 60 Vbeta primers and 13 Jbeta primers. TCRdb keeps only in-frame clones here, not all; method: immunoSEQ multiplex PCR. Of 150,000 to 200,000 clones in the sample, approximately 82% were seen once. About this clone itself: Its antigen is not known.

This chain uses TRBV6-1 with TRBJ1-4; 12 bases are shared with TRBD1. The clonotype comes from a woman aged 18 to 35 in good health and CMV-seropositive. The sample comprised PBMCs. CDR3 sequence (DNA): TGTGCCAGCAATAACCGGGACAGGGGGCCGGAAAAACTGTTTTTT. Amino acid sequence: CASNNRDRGPEKLFF.